This T cell receptor beta chain emerged from a study of cytomegalovirus exposure and HLA in healthy donors. Overall study results and limits: Being indistinguishable, some V segments were excluded, TRBV6-2 and TRBV6-3 among them.

In the case of this clone: No antigen is known for it.

Trimming took 5 bases from V and 9 from J; bases not matched to a gene: 6. This CDR3 is built from 14 residues. Per the germline V gene, CDR1 is SEHNR and CDR2 is FQNEAQ (reference sequence). PCR employed 60 Vbeta and 13 Jbeta primers. Data came from immunoSEQ multiplex PCR; TCRdb stores just in-frame clones and leaves some out. The sample lists some 180,000 clones, around 70% occurring once. The specimen sequenced was PBMCs. The genes are TRBV7-9 and TRBJ1-6; 8 bases align to TRBD1. This sequence was found in a male donor in good health and CMV-seronegative. DNA of the CDR3: TGTGCCAGCAGCGTCGGACAGGGCCGTTCACCCCTCCACTTT. This sequence encodes CASSVGQGRSPLHF.